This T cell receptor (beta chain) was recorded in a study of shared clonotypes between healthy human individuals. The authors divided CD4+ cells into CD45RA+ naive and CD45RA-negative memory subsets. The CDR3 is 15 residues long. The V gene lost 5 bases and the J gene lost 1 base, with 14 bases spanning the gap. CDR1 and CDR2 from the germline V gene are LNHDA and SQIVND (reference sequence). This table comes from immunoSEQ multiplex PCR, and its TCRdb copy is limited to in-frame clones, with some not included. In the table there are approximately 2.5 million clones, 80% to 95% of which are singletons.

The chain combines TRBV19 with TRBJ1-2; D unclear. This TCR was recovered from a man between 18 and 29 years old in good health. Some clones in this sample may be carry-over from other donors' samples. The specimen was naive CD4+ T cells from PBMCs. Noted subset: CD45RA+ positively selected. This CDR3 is CASSQSWQNNYGYTF. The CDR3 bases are TGTGCCAGTAGTCAGTCGTGGCAGAATAACTATGGCTACACCTTC.